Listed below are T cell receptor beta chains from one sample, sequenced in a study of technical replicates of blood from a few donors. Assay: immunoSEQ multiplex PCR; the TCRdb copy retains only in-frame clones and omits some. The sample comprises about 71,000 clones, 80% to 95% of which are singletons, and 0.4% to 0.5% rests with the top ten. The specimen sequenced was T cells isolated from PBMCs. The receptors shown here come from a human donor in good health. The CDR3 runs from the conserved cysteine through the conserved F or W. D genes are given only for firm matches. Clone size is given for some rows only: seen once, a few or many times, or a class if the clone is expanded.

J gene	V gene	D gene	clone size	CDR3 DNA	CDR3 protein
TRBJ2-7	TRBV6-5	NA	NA	TGTGCCAGCAGCGCCACTGAATTCTACGAGCAGTACTTC	CASSATEFYEQYF
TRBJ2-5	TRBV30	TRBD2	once	TGTGCCTGTAGGACTAGCGGGAGTGAGACCCAGTACTTC	CACRTSGSETQYF
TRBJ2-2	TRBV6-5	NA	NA	TGTGCCATCCGCGCGGTAAACACCGGGGAGCTGTTTTTT	CAIRAVNTGELFF
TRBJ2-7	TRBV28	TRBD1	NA	TGTGCCAGCAGATCCGGCGGCAGGGGGTACGAGCAGTACTTC	CASRSGGRGYEQYF
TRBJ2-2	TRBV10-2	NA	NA	TGCGCCAGTGTGCAGACCGGGGAGCTGTTTTTT	CASVQTGELFF
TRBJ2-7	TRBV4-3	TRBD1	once	TGCGCCAGCAGCCAAGTCATAGGACAGGGTCTAGAGCAGTACTTC	CASSQVIGQGLEQYF
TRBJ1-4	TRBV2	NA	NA	TGTGCCAGCAGTGCCGGGGGAGGTGAAAAACTGTTTTTT	CASSAGGGEKLFF
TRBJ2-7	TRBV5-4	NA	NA	TGTGCCAGCAGCACTCCTACAGGGTCCTACGAGCAGTACTTC	CASSTPTGSYEQYF
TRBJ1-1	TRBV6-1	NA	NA	TGTGCCAGCAGTGAGGCAGGGTACGTTGAAGCTTTCTTT	CASSEAGYVEAFF
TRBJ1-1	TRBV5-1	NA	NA	TGCGCCAGCAGCTTGTCTCAGGGGTCCGCGAACACTGAAGCTTTCTTT	CASSLSQGSANTEAFF
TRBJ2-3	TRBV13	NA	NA	TGTGCCAGCAGCTTTAAGGGGGAGATGGATACGCAGTATTTT	CASSFKGEMDTQYF
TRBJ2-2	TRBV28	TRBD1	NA	TGTGCCAGCAGTTCCCTCCGGGACAGGGGGCGAAGCGGGGAGCTGTTTTTT	CASSSLRDRGRSGELFF
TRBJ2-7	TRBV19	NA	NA	TGTGCCATACAGCTGTTCTCCTACGAGCAGTACTTC	CAIQLFSYEQYF
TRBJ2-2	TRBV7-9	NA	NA	TGTGCCAGCATACAGGGTGGGGACACCGGGGAGCTGTTTTTT	CASIQGGDTGELFF
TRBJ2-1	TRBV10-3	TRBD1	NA	TGTGCCATCAGTCCGGGACAGGGAGCCTACAATGAGCAGTTCTTC	CAISPGQGAYNEQFF
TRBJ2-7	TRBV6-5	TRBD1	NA	TGTGCCAGCAGTTACTATGGACAGGGGGCTGACGAGCAGTACTTC	CASSYYGQGADEQYF
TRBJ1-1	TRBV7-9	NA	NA	TGTGCCAGCAGCTTAGTCGGGGGTCCGGCCACTGAAGCTTTCTTT	CASSLVGGPATEAFF
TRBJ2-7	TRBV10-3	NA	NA	TGTGCCATCAGTGAGCCGGGACAAGACTACGAGCAGTACTTC	CAISEPGQDYEQYF
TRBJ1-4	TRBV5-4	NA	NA	TGTGCCAGCAGCCTAGCGGGGGCGATGGATGAAAAACTGTTTTTT	CASSLAGAMDEKLFF
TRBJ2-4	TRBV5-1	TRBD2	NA	TGCGCCAGCAGCTTGAATACGGGGGGGAACATTCAGTACTTC	CASSLNTGGNIQYF
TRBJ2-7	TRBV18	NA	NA	TGTGCCAGCTCACCGGAGCGCGCACCCCACGAGCAGTACTTC	CASSPERAPHEQYF
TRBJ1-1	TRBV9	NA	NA	TGTGCCAGCAGCGCACAACAGGGAAGCACTGAAGCTTTCTTT	CASSAQQGSTEAFF
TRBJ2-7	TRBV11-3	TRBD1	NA	TGTGCCAGCAGACTAAACAGGGGATTCAACGAGCAGTACTTC	CASRLNRGFNEQYF
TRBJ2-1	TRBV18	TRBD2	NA	TGTGCCAGCTCACCTAGCGGGAGCTACAATGAGCAGTTCTTC	CASSPSGSYNEQFF
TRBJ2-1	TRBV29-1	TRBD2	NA	TGCAGCGTTTCCGTTGGGCTAGCGGTCTACAATGAGCAGTTCTTC	CSVSVGLAVYNEQFF